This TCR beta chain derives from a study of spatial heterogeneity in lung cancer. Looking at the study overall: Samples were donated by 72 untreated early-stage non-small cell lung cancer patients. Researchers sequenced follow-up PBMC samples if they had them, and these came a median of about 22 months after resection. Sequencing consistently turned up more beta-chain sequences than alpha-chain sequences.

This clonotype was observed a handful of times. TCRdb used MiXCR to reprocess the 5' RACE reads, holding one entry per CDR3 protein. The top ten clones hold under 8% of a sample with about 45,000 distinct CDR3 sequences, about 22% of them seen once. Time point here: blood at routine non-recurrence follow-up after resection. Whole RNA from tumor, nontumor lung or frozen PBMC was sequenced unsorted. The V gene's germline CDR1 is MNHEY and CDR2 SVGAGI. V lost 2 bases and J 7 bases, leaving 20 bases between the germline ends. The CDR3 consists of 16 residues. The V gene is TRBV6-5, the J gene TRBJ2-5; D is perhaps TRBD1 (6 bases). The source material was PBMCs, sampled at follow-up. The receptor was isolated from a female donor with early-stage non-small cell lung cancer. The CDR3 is CASSYGVGQKIGTQYF. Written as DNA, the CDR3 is TGTGCCAGCAGTTACGGGGTTGGACAGAAAATTGGGACCCAGTACTTC.